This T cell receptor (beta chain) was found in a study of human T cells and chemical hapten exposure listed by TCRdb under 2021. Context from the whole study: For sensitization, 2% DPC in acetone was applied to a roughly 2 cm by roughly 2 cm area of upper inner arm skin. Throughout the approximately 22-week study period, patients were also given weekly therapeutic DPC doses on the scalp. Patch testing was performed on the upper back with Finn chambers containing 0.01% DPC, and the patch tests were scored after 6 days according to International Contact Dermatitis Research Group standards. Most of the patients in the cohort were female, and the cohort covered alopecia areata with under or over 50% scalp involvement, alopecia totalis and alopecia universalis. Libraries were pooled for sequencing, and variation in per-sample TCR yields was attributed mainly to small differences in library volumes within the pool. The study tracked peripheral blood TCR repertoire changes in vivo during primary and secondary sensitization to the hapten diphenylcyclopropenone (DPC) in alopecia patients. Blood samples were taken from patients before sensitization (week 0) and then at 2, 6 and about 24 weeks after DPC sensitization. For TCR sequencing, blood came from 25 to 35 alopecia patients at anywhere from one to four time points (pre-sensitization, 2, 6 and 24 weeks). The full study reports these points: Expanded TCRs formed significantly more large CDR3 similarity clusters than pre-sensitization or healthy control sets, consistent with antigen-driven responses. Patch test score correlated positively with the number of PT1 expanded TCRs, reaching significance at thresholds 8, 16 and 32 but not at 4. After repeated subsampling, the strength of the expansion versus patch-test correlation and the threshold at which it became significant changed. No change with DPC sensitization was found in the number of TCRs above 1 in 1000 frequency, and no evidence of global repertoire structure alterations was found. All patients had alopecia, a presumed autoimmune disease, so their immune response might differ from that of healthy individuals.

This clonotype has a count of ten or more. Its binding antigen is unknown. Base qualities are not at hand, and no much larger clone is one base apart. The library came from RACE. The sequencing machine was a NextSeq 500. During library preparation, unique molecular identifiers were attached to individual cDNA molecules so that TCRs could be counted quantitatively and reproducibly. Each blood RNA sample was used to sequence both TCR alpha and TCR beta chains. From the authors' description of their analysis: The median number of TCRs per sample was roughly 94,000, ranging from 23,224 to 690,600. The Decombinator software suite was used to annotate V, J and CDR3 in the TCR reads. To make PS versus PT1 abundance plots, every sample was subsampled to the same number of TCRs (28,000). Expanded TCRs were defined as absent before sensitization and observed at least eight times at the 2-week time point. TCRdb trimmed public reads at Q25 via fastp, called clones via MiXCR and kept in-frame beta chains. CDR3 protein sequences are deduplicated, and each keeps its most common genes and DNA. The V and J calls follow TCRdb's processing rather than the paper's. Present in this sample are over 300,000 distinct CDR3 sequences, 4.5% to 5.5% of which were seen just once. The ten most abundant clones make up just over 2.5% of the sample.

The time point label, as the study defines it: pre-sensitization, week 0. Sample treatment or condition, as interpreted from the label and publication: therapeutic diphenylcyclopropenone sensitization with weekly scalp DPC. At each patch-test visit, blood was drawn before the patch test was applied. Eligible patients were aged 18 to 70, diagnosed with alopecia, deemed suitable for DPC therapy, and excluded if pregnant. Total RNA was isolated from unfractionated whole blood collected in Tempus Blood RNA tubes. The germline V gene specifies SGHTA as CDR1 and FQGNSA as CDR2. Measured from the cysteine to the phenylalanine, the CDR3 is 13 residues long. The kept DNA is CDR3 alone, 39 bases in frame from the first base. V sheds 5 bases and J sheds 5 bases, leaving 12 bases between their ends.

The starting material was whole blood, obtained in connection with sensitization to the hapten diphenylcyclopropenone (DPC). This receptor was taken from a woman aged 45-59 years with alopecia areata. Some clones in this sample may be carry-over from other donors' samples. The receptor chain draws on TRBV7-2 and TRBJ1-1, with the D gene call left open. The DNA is TGTGCCAGCAGCCCCGCTTCCTGGACTGAAGCTTTCTTT. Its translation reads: CASSPASWTEAFF. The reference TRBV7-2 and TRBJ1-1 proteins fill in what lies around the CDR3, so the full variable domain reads GAGVSQSPSNKVTEKGKDVELRCDPISGHTALYWYRQSLGQGLEFLIYFQGNSAPDKSGLPSDRFSAERTGGSVSTLTIQRTQQEDSAVYLCASSPASWTEAFFGQGTRLTVV.